These T cell receptor beta chains were read from a single sample in a study of control samples from healthy donors and cancer patients. Profiling relied on immunoSEQ multiplex PCR, and the TCRdb table lists in-frame clones only, not all of them. The repertoire holds roughly 120,000 clones, about 86% seen once, with around an eighth in the top ten. The sequenced material came from blood. The receptor set was obtained from a man aged 30 to 39 in good health. CDR3s include the opening cysteine and the closing phenylalanine or tryptophan. The order of the fields is CDR3 DNA, CDR3 protein, V gene, J gene, clone size, D gene. A D gene is named only where the DNA matches it firmly. A row's size may be missing; if present it is once, few, many or a size class.

DNA: TGCAGCGTGCAACAGGGGACCGGGGATACGCAGTATTTT; CDR3: CSVQQGTGDTQYF; V: TRBV29-1; J: TRBJ2-3; size: .; D: TRBD1
DNA: TGCGCCACCCAGGGCTTGAACACCGGGGAGCTGTTTTTT; CDR3: CATQGLNTGELFF; V: TRBV5-1; J: TRBJ2-2; size: .; D: .
DNA: TGCGCCAGCAGTTTGGACAGGGGGCTGGGCTATGGCTACACCTTC; CDR3: CASSLDRGLGYGYTF; V: TRBV10-2; J: TRBJ1-2; size: .; D: TRBD1
DNA: TGCGCCAGCAAGGCTAGCGGGGCCTCCTACGAGCAGTACTTC; CDR3: CASKASGASYEQYF; V: TRBV5-1; J: TRBJ2-7; size: .; D: TRBD2
DNA: TGTGCCAGCAGCGCAGGCCTCGGGGGAGCATCCAATGAGCAGTTCTTC; CDR3: CASSAGLGGASNEQFF; V: TRBV9; J: TRBJ2-1; size: .; D: .
DNA: TGTGCCAGCAGCCAGATAACCAGGGGGACCACTGAAGCTTTCTTT; CDR3: CASSQITRGTTEAFF; V: TRBV7-2; J: TRBJ1-1; size: .; D: TRBD1
DNA: TGTGCCAGCAGTTTATTCCCCGGGCGGAGCGACACTGAAGCTTTCTTT; CDR3: CASSLFPGRSDTEAFF; V: TRBV28; J: TRBJ1-1; size: .; D: .
DNA: TGTGCCAGCAGTGGTGGACAGAGAAACTATGGCTACACCTTC; CDR3: CASSGGQRNYGYTF; V: TRBV2; J: TRBJ1-2; size: .; D: .
DNA: TGTGCCAGCATCAGGGGTACCGGGGAGCTGTTTTTT; CDR3: CASIRGTGELFF; V: TRBV6-6; J: TRBJ2-2; size: .; D: .
DNA: TGTGCCAGCAGCTTAGAGGGCAGTGAGATCGGGGAGCTGTTTTTT; CDR3: CASSLEGSEIGELFF; V: TRBV7-3; J: TRBJ2-2; size: once; D: .
DNA: TGTGCCAGTAGTTTGCCGACAGGGGGCATGGAGACCCAGTACTTC; CDR3: CASSLPTGGMETQYF; V: TRBV19; J: TRBJ2-5; size: .; D: TRBD1
DNA: TGTGCCAGCAGCTCGCGAACCGTTGAAGCTTTCTTT; CDR3: CASSSRTVEAFF; V: TRBV5-5; J: TRBJ1-1; size: .; D: .
DNA: TGCGCCAGCAGCCAAGAGGCCGGCGCAGAGAGCAATCAGCCCCAGCATTTT; CDR3: CASSQEAGAESNQPQHF; V: TRBV4-1; J: TRBJ1-5; size: .; D: .
DNA: TGTGCCAGCGACAGGGCTAACTATGGCTACACCTTC; CDR3: CASDRANYGYTF; V: TRBV28; J: TRBJ1-2; size: few; D: TRBD1
DNA: TGTGCCAGCAGTTTTGACTCCTCCTACAATGAGCAGTTCTTC; CDR3: CASSFDSSYNEQFF; V: TRBV2; J: TRBJ2-1; size: .; D: .
DNA: TGCGCCAGCAGCTTGGCCGACCTGGACAGGGGGCGGTACCAAGAGACCCAGTACTTC; CDR3: CASSLADLDRGRYQETQYF; V: TRBV5-1; J: TRBJ2-5; size: .; D: TRBD1
DNA: TGTGCCAGTAGTGCCAGCAGGGGAAGCTATAGCAATCAGCCCCAGCATTTT; CDR3: CASSASRGSYSNQPQHF; V: TRBV19; J: TRBJ1-5; size: .; D: .
DNA: TGCGCCAGCAGCTCACAGATCCCCTCTGGAAACACCATATATTTT; CDR3: CASSSQIPSGNTIYF; V: TRBV5-1; J: TRBJ1-3; size: .; D: .
DNA: TGTGCCAGCAGCTTAGAGGGGACAGGGACCTATGGCTACACCTTC; CDR3: CASSLEGTGTYGYTF; V: TRBV11-2; J: TRBJ1-2; size: .; D: TRBD1